The TCR beta chain described here comes from a study of somatic mutations in cytotoxic T cells in rheumatoid arthritis. Across the whole study: After diagnosis, patient blood (around 30 ml EDTA) was drawn right away, before any treatment was given. T-cell populations stained with V beta antibodies were in some cases flow-sorted at nearly 100% purity, including V beta1+ cells that were sequenced for TCRB.

This clone was seen a handful of times. Trimming took 3 bases from V and 8 from J; bases not matched to a gene: 6. The CDR3 runs 14 residues. Germline V gene lookup returns CDR1 MNHEY and CDR2 SMNVEV (reference sequence). The protocol was immunoSEQ multiplex PCR, while the TCRdb copy is restricted to in-frame clones and leaves out a portion. Here the sample spans thousands of clones, just under 80% being singletons. Positive selection with magnetic beads achieved the isolation of CD4+ and CD8+ cells, followed by a flow cytometry check of purity. The sample was CD8+ T cells sorted from blood. This chain connects TRBV27 to TRBJ2-1; 8 bases are a match to TRBD2. The source of this sequence is a woman in her sixties or seventies with rheumatoid arthritis. CDR3 residues: CASSLTGTSDEQFF. CDR3 coding DNA: TGTGCCAGCAGTTTGACCGGGACTAGTGATGAGCAGTTCTTC.